This TCR beta chain originates from a study of human T cells and chemical hapten exposure (dated by TCRdb to the early 2020s). Looking at the study overall: For sensitization, 2% DPC in acetone was applied to a 2 cm by 2 cm area of upper inner arm skin. Patients additionally received weekly therapeutic DPC doses to the scalp throughout the roughly 24-week study period. Patch tests used Finn chambers with 0.01% DPC on the upper back, scored after 6 days by International Contact Dermatitis Research Group standards. The patient cohort, mostly female, included alopecia areata with under or over 50% scalp involvement, alopecia totalis and alopecia universalis. Libraries were combined into a pool for sequencing, and differences in TCR yield between samples came mainly from small differences in library volumes within the pool. Peripheral blood TCR repertoire changes were tracked in vivo in alopecia patients during primary and secondary sensitization to the hapten diphenylcyclopropenone (DPC). Blood was sampled from patients pre-sensitization (week 0) and at 2, 6 and about 24 weeks after DPC sensitization. Blood for TCR sequencing was provided by twenty-nine alopecia patients at one to four time points (pre-sensitization, 2, 6 and 24 weeks). Study-level results and caveats: After repeated subsampling, the strength of the expansion versus patch-test correlation and the threshold at which it became significant changed. Alopecia, a presumed autoimmune disease, was present in all patients, so the immune response of the patients might differ from that of healthy individuals. Significantly more large CDR3 similarity clusters were formed by expanded TCRs than by pre-sensitization or healthy control sets, consistent with antigen-driven responses. Patch test score correlated positively with the number of PT1 expanded TCRs, reaching significance at thresholds 8, 16 and 32 but not at 4. DPC sensitization did not change how many TCRs were above 1 in 1000 frequency, and no evidence was found of alterations in global repertoire structure.

Library generation was performed with RACE. Instrument used: NextSeq 500. During library preparation, unique molecular identifiers were attached to individual cDNA molecules so that TCRs could be counted in a quantitative, reproducible way. From each blood RNA sample, both TCR alpha and TCR beta chains were sequenced. As for the authors' bioinformatics: The median number of TCRs per sample was over 85,000, ranging from about 23,224 to 700,000. V, J and CDR3 annotation of the TCR reads was carried out using the Decombinator software suite. For PS versus PT1 abundance plots, all samples were subsampled to the same number of TCRs (28,000). TCRs were defined as expanded if absent before sensitization and observed at least eight times at the 2-week time point. The public reads were run again by TCRdb, first through fastp at Q25 and then through MiXCR, and only productive beta chains were kept. A single entry per CDR3 protein holds the most common genes and DNA from its merged rows. The V and J calls and clone size are TCRdb's, not the authors'. Present in this sample are tens of thousands of distinct CDR3 sequences, 10% of which were seen just once. 6.8% of the sample belongs to the ten largest clones.

The time point label on this specimen signifies: patch test 2, 6 weeks after DPC sensitization. Per the publication, the treatment or condition label means: therapeutic diphenylcyclopropenone sensitization with weekly scalp DPC. At every patch-test visit, the blood draw took place before the patch test was put on. Patients were eligible if aged 18 to 70, diagnosed with alopecia and judged suitable for DPC therapy, and pregnant patients were excluded. Unfractionated whole blood was collected in Tempus Blood RNA tubes, and total RNA was extracted from that blood. This clonotype occurred many times. Its antigen remains unidentified. Nothing much larger sits one base from this clone, and base qualities are not available. The CDR3 covers 17 residues, taking in both the cysteine and the phenylalanine. CDR3 DNA only is kept here, 51 bases in frame from base 1. V and J lose 4 bases and 0 bases, and a span of 18 bases separates them. According to the germline V gene, CDR1 reads LGHNT and CDR2 reads FRNRAP.

The clonotype originates from a woman in her fifties or sixties with alopecia areata. Some clones in this sample may be carry-over from other donors' samples. The chain links TRBV12-5 with TRBJ1-2, and the D gene may be TRBD1, 5 bases matching. This material consisted of whole blood, taken in connection with sensitization to the hapten diphenylcyclopropenone (DPC). The nucleotide sequence is given as TGTGCTAGTGGTTCACCTCCAGGGAATGGTGCTAACTATGGCTACACCTTC. It specifies CASGSPPGNGANYGYTF.